This T cell receptor beta chain appears in the sequencing data of a study of neoadjuvant anti-PD-1 for oral cavity cancer. Study observations and caveats: Higher pretreatment Treg/Th17 ratios tracked higher pretreatment blood clonality.

Data came from immunoSEQ multiplex PCR; TCRdb stores just in-frame clones and leaves some out. The sample carries around 81,000 clones, about four fifths recorded once. This CDR3 spans 15 amino acids. Germline V gene sequence: CDR1 LNHDA, CDR2 SQIVND (reference sequence). V was pared by 7 bases and J by 0 bases, with 8 bases of the junction left unmatched. As to this clone: What it binds is not known.

This receptor was identified in a person aged 35-79 years with oral cavity squamous cell carcinoma. V usage is TRBV19 and J usage is TRBJ2-7; 8 bases are a match to TRBD2. The source material was PBMCs, sampled before nivolumab (anti-PD-1) treatment. CDR3 sequence: CASKPPGGDSYEQYF. CDR3 in DNA: TGTGCCAGTAAACCCCCGGGAGGGGACTCCTACGAGCAGTACTTC.